What follows are 20 T cell receptor beta chains derived from one specimen sequenced in a study of shared clonotypes between healthy human individuals (TCRdb year 2020). The library was produced with the immunoSEQ multiplex PCR assay. TCRdb re-hosts the immuneACCESS table, in-frame sequences only. Its copies lack some clones; in the studies checked, an unresolved V gene accounts for under half of them, and the cause for the rest is not known. Here the sample has some 1.4 million clones; 96% occur a single time. The ten largest clonotypes hold over 1% of the sample. The sequencing input was naive CD4+ T cells sorted from blood. Read against the paper, the sample's cell subset or site label means: CD45RA+ positively selected. These receptors originate from a young man in good health.

J is TRBJ2-1 and V is TRBV7-9; D not certain. The CDR3 sequence is 16 residues long. Trimming removed 0 bases at V and 0 bases at J, with 9 bases between. CDR1 and CDR2 (germline): SEHNR, FQNEAQ (reference sequence). In nucleotides, the CDR3 is TGTGCCAGCAGCTTAGCAGGCACACGCTCCTACAATGAGCAGTTCTTC. The encoded protein is CASSLAGTRSYNEQFF.

The chain uses TRBV18 and TRBJ2-7; the D gene is possibly TRBD1 (6 bases). Germline CDR1 KGHSH, CDR2 LQKENI. Deletions cut 4 bases from V and 2 bases from J, with 15 bases between. The CDR3 has 15 amino acids. CDR3 protein: CASSLPGTKAYEQYF. CDR3 DNA sequence: TGTGCCAGCTCACTACCCGGGACAAAAGCCTACGAGCAGTACTTC.

The CDR3 loop reads CASSESGNSYNEQFF. CDR3 coding DNA: TGTGCCAGCAGTGAATCTGGGAATTCCTACAATGAGCAGTTCTTC. The genes are TRBV2 and TRBJ2-1; unclear D gene. The germline V gene has CDR1 SNHLY and CDR2 FYNNEI. The V end lost 2 bases, the J end lost 1 base, and 9 bases lay between the germline ends. The CDR3 is 15 residues long.

The CDR3 region is CASSQVKGGFGYNEQFF. For the CDR3, the DNA is TGTGCCAGCAGCCAAGTAAAGGGAGGGTTTGGGTACAATGAGCAGTTCTTC. The chain recombines TRBV14 with TRBJ2-1; 7 bases match TRBD2. The length of the CDR3 is 17 residues. Germline loops: CDR1 SGHDN, CDR2 FVKESK. Trimming took 1 base from V and 4 from J; bases not matched to a gene: 10. Full variable domain (missing parts from reference TRBV14 and TRBJ2-1): EAGVTQFPSHSVIEKGQTVTLRCDPISGHDNLYWYRRVMGKEIKFLLHFVKESKQDESGMPNNRFLAERTGGTYSTLKVQPAELEDSGVYFCASSQVKGGFGYNEQFFGPGTRLTVL.

This chain links TRBV5-1 with TRBJ2-5, with a tentative D call TRBD1 (5 bases). V was trimmed by 4 bases and J by 4 bases, leaving 11 bases between them. The CDR3 is 13 residues long. Germline V gene data show CDR1 as SGHRS and CDR2 as YFSETQ. CDR3 sequence (DNA): TGCGCCAGCAGCAGTGGACAACTAGAGACCCAGTACTTC. It encodes CASSSGQLETQYF.

The chain carries TRBV29-1 and TRBJ2-7; TRBD1 agrees at 8 bases. CDR1 and CDR2 (germline): SQVTM, ANQGSEA. The CDR3 has 13 amino acids. V shed 3 bases, J shed 5 bases, and the junction held 6 bases outside the gene matches. The CDR3 loop is CSVEVADRDEQYF. The CDR3 DNA follows: TGCAGCGTTGAGGTAGCGGACAGGGACGAGCAGTACTTC.

The chain uses TRBV18 and TRBJ1-3; no clear D. Per germline, CDR1 KGHSH and CDR2 LQKENI. With 2 bases removed from V and 0 bases from J, the gap between germline ends came to 14 bases. The CDR3 contains 17 residues. The CDR3 region has the DNA TGTGCCAGCTCACCAAAACAAGGACTGAACTCTGGAAACACCATATATTTT. Its protein product is CASSPKQGLNSGNTIYF.

The chain carries TRBV2 and TRBJ2-5; D is undetermined. The CDR3 has 12 residues. The V gene lost 7 bases and the J gene lost 5 bases, with 11 bases spanning the gap. Germline values: CDR1 SNHLY, CDR2 FYNNEI. DNA for the CDR3: TGTGCCAGCACCCAAGGGTCGGAGACCCAGTACTTC. Translating gives CASTQGSETQYF.

This clone was detected a few times. This chain joins TRBV6-1 and TRBJ2-7; no definite D call. The CDR3 is made up of 16 amino acids. Trimming took off 2 bases at V and 0 bases at J, with 14 bases between the two ends. CDR1 is MNHNS and CDR2 is SASEGT in the germline V gene. CDR3 sequence reads: CASSEIGFPSSYEQYF. DNA for the CDR3: TGTGCCAGCAGTGAAATAGGCTTCCCGAGCTCCTACGAGCAGTACTTC.

The chain couples TRBV28 to TRBJ2-7; no reliable D call. Germline V gene data show CDR1 as MDHEN and CDR2 as SYDVKM. CDR3 length: 12 amino acids. Trimming removed 6 bases at V and 2 bases at J, with 8 bases between. The CDR3 DNA reads TGTGCCAGCAGAAATCCAACCTACGAGCAGTACTTC. It is translated as CASRNPTYEQYF.

The chain has TRBV27 and TRBJ2-7; 8 nucleotides line up with TRBD2. The CDR3 length is 15 residues. The V gene's germline CDR1 is MNHEY and CDR2 SMNVEV (reference sequence). J gave up 3 bases and V 5 bases, and 9 bases lay outside the gene matches. CDR3 sequence reads: CASSVIAGRLYEQYF. In nucleotides, the CDR3 is TGTGCCAGCAGTGTAATAGCGGGACGTCTCTACGAGCAGTACTTC.

As concerns this clone: This CDR3 is also generated by other DNA sequences in the sample. The chain uses TRBV14 and TRBJ1-2, with D possibly TRBD1 on 5 matching bases. CDR3 length: 13 amino acids. Trimming left V 1 base short and J 5 bases short, with 8 bases between. Germline V gene lookup returns CDR1 SGHDN and CDR2 FVKESK. The CDR3 sequence: CASSQGRGYGYTF. The CDR3 bases are TGTGCCAGCAGCCAAGGGAGGGGTTATGGCTACACCTTC.

The chain employs TRBV21-1 and TRBJ2-1; TRBD1, the table's D call, lacks a check against the DNA. TRBV21-1 is marked as a pseudogene. The CDR3 sequence is 17 residues long. The CDR3 bases are TGTGCCAGCAGCAAAGACGGGGTGGGACAGGGTCCCAATGAGCAGTTCTTC. Protein: CASSKDGVGQGPNEQFF.

V gene TRBV27 combines with J gene TRBJ2-5; 7 nucleotides match TRBD2. The J call may be in error: the DNA end matches TRBJ2-7 better. CDR1 MNHEY and CDR2 SMNVEV come from the germline V gene (reference sequence). The CDR3 spans 15 residues. Written as DNA, the CDR3 is TGTGCCAGCAGCCCCGAACTAGCGAGAGTACCCGAGCAGTACTTC. The encoded protein is CASSPELARVPEQYF.

The gene calls are TRBV11-2 and TRBJ2-1; D is perhaps TRBD2 (5 bases). CDR3 length equals 15 residues. Germline lookup yields CDR1 SGHAT and CDR2 FQNNGV. V dropped 1 base and J dropped 5 bases, with 12 bases sitting between them. CDR3 sequence reads: CASSLAGLGDNEQFF. DNA of the CDR3: TGTGCCAGCAGCTTAGCTGGACTGGGCGACAATGAGCAGTTCTTC.

This clone was seen a single time. The rearrangement uses TRBV7-2 and TRBJ2-1, with a weak D call TRBD1 (6 bases). This CDR3 region has 16 residues. Between the trimmed V and J ends, which lost 4 bases and 4 bases, there was a span of 17 bases. Germline loops: CDR1 SGHTA, CDR2 FQGNSA. The CDR3 bases are TGTGCCAGCAGCTCTGCCCGGACAGTCCAGTACAATGAGCAGTTCTTC. As protein: CASSSARTVQYNEQFF. The variable domain in full, completed from reference TRBV7-2 and TRBJ2-1, reads GAGVSQSPSNKVTEKGKDVELRCDPISGHTALYWYRQSLGQGLEFLIYFQGNSAPDKSGLPSDRFSAERTGGSVSTLTIQRTQQEDSAVYLCASSSARTVQYNEQFFGPGTRLTVL.

The gene calls are TRBV7-6 and TRBJ2-7; TRBD2 aligns across 8 bases. The CDR3 contains 18 residues. Unmatched junction bases numbered 13, after V lost 0 bases and J lost 3 bases. The germline V gene has CDR1 SGHVS and CDR2 FNYEAQ. The CDR3 coding sequence is TGTGCCAGCAGCTTAGCCGGGGGGGGTCAGTCAAACCACTACGAGCAGTACTTC. It is translated as CASSLAGGGQSNHYEQYF.

The chain combines TRBV7-9 with TRBJ2-1; D is unclear. V lost 1 base and J lost 8, with 6 bases in between. Looked up from germline, CDR1 is SEHNR and CDR2 is FQNEAQ (reference sequence). The CDR3 has 12 amino acids. The DNA of the CDR3 is TGTGCCAGCAGCTTAGTCTTCTATGAGCAGTTCTTC. It encodes CASSLVFYEQFF.

The chain employs TRBV5-1 and TRBJ2-7, with 8 bases that match TRBD1. The CDR3 totals 15 residues. Trimming took 4 bases from V and 6 from J; bases not matched to a gene: 12. The germline V gene encodes CDR1 SGHRS and CDR2 YFSETQ. CDR3: CASSPGQGIFPEQYF. CDR3 in DNA: TGCGCCAGCAGCCCAGGACAGGGAATTTTTCCCGAGCAGTACTTC.

The V gene is TRBV28, the J gene TRBJ1-1, with D tentatively TRBD1 (5 bases). The CDR3 consists of 13 residues. The germline V gene has CDR1 MDHEN and CDR2 SYDVKM. The V end was cut by 5 bases, the J end by 0 bases, with 7 bases between. CDR3 residues: CASSPGLNTEAFF. The CDR3 region has the DNA TGTGCCAGCAGTCCGGGACTGAACACTGAAGCTTTCTTT. Full variable domain (outside the CDR3, taken from reference TRBV28 and TRBJ1-1): DVKVTQSSRYLVKRTGEKVFLECVQDMDHENMFWYRQDPGLGLRLIYFSYDVKMKEKGDIPEGYSVSREKKERFSLILESASTNQTSMYLCASSPGLNTEAFFGQGTRLTVV.